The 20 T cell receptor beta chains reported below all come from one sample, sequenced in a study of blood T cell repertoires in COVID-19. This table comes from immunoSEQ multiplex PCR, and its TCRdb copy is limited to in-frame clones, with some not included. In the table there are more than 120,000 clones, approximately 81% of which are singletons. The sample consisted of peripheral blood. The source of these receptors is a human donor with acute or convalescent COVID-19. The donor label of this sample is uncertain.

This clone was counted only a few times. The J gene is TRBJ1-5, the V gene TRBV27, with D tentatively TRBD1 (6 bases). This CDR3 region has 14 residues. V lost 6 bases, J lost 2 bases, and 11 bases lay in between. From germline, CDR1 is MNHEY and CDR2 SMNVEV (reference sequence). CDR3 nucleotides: TGTGCCAGCAGGGGGACAAGGGGCAATCAGCCCCAGCATTTT. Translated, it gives CASRGTRGNQPQHF.

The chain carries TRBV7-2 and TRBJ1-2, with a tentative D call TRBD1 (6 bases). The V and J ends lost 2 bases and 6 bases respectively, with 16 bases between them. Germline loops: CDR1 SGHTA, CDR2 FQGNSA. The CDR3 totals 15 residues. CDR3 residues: CASSLTGQPGDGYTF. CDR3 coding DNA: TGTGCCAGCAGCTTAACCGGACAGCCTGGCGATGGCTACACCTTC. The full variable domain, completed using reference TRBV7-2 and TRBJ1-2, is GAGVSQSPSNKVTEKGKDVELRCDPISGHTALYWYRQSLGQGLEFLIYFQGNSAPDKSGLPSDRFSAERTGGSVSTLTIQRTQQEDSAVYLCASSLTGQPGDGYTFGSGTRLTVV.

CDR3 protein: CASSQRQGGAINTEAFF. Written as DNA, the CDR3 is TGTGCCAGCAGCCAGAGACAAGGAGGCGCGATAAACACTGAAGCTTTCTTT. The J gene is TRBJ1-1, the V gene TRBV6-2 or TRBV6-3; D not resolved. This CDR3 has 17 residues. The V gene lost 6 bases and the J gene lost 2 bases, with 22 bases spanning the gap. CDR1 MNHEY and CDR2 SVGEGT come from the germline V gene.

As DNA, the CDR3 is TGCAGCGTAGGAGACTACCGGGACAGAGAAGCTTTCTTT. It codes for CSVGDYRDREAFF. The chain carries TRBV29-1 and TRBJ1-1, with 7 bases fitting TRBD1. V gave up 6 bases and J gave up 8 bases; unmatched junction bases: 12. Germline V gene data show CDR1 as SQVTM and CDR2 as ANQGSEA. This CDR3 contains 13 residues. The full variable domain, rest sourced from reference TRBV29-1 and TRBJ1-1, is SAVISQKPSRDICQRGTSLTIQCQVDSQVTMMFWYRQQPGQSLTLIATANQGSEATYESGFVIDKFPISRPNLTFSTLTVSNMSPEDSSIYLCSVGDYRDREAFFGQGTRLTVV.

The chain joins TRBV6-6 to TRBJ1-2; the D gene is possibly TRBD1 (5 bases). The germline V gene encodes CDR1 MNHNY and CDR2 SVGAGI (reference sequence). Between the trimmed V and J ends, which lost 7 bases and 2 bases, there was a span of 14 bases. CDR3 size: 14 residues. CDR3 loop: CASNLGGGNYGYTF. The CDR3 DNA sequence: TGTGCCAGCAACCTGGGGGGAGGAAACTATGGCTACACCTTC.

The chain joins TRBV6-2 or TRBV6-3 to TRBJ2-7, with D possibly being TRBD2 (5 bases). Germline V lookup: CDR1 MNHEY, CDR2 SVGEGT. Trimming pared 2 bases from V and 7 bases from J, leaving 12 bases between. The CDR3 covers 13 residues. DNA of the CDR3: TGTGCCAGCAGTTACGGTGGACTCTGGGAGCAGTACGTC. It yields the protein CASSYGGLWEQYV.

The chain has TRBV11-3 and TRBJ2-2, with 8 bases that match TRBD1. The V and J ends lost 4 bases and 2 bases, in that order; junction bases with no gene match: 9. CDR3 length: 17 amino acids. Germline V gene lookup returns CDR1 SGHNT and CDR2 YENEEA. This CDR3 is CASSSDRGPGNTGELFF. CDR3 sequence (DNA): TGTGCCAGCAGCTCCGACAGGGGCCCTGGCAACACCGGGGAGCTGTTTTTT. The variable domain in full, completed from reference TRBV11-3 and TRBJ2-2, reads EAGVVQSPRYKIIEKKQPVAFWCNPISGHNTLYWYLQNLGQGPELLIRYENEEAVDDSQLPKDRFSAERLKGVDSTLKIQPAELGDSAVYLCASSSDRGPGNTGELFFGEGSRLTVL.

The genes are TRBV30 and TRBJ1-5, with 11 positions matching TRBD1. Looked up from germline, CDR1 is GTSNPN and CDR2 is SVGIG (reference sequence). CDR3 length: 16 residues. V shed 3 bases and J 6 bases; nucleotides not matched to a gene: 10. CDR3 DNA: TGTGCCTGGAGCCACCCGGGACAGGGGGTTTTTCAGCCCCAGCATTTT. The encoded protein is CAWSHPGQGVFQPQHF.

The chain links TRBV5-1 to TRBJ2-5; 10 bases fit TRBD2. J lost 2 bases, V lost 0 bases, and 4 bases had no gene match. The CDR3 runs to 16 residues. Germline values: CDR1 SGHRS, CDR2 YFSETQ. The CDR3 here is CASSLVVLAGQETQYF. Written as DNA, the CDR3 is TGCGCCAGCAGCTTGGTGGTACTAGCGGGGCAAGAGACCCAGTACTTC. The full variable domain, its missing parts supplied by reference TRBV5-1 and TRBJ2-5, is KAGVTQTPRYLIKTRGQQVTLSCSPISGHRSVSWYQQTPGQGLQFLFEYFSETQRNKGNFPGRFSGRQFSNSRSEMNVSTLELGDSALYLCASSLVVLAGQETQYFGPGTRLLVL.

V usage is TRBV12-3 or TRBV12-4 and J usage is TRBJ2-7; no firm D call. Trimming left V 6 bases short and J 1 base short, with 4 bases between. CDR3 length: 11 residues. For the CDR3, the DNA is TGTGCCAGCAGCCCTTCCTACGAGCAGTACTTC. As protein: CASSPSYEQYF.

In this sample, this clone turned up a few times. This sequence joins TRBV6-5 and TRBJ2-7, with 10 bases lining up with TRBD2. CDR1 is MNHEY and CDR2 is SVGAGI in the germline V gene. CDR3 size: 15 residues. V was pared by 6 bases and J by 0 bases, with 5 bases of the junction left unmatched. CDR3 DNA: TGTGCCAGCAGATACGGACTAGCGGACTCCTACGAGCAGTACTTC. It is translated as CASRYGLADSYEQYF.

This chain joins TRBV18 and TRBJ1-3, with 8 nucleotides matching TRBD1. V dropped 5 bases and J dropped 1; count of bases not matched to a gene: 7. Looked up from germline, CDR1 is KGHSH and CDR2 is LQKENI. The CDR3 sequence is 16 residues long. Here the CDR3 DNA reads TGTGCCAGCTCAACTCAGGGGGCGATGTCTGGAAACACCATATATTTT. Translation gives CASSTQGAMSGNTIYF.

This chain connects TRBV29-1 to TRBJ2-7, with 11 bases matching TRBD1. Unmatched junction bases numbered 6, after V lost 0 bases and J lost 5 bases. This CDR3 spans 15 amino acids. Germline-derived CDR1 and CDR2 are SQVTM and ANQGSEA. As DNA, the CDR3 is TGCAGCGTTGAAGATCCGGGACAGGGGGTCCACGAGCAGTACTTC. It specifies CSVEDPGQGVHEQYF.

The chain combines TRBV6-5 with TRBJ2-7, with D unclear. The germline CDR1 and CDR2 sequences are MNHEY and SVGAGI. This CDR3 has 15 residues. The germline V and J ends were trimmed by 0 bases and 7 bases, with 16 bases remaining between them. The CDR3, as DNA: TGTGCCAGCAGTTACTCTTCGAGTGGGCCCAGGGAGCAGTACTTC. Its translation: CASSYSSSGPREQYF.

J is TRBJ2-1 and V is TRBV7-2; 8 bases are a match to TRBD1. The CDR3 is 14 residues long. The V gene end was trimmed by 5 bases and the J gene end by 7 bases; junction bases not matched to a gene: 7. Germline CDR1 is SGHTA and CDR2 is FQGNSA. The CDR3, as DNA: TGTGCCAGCAGCCCGGGACAGGTCGTTAATGAGCAGTTCTTC. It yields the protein CASSPGQVVNEQFF.

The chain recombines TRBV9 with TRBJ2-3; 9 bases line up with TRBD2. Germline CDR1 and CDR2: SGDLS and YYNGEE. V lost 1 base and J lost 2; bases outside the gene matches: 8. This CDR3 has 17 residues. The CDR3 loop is CASSVTTSGQITDTQYF. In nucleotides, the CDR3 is TGTGCCAGCAGCGTAACGACTAGCGGTCAAATCACAGATACGCAGTATTTT.

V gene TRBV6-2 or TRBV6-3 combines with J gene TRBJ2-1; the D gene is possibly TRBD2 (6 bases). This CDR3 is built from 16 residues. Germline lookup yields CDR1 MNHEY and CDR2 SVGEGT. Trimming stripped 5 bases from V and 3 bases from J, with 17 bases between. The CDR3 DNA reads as TGTGCCAGCAGTAGATCCGGACTAACAAGCTACAATGAGCAGTTCTTC. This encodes CASSRSGLTSYNEQFF.

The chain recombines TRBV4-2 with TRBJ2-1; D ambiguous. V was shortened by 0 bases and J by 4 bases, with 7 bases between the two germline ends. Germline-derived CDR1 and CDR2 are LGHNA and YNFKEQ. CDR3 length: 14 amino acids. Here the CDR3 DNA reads TGTGCCAGCAGCCAAGACAGGTTTTACAATGAGCAGTTCTTC. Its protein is CASSQDRFYNEQFF.

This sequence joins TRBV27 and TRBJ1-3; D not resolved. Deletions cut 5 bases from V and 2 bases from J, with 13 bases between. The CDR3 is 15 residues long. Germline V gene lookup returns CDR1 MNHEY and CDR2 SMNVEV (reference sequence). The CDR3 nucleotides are TGTGCCAGCAGTCTCGGGTCAGTCCCTGGAAACACCATATATTTT. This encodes CASSLGSVPGNTIYF.

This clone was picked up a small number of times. Here the CDR3 DNA reads TGCAGTGCTAGTTTAACAGGACCTAACTATGGCTACACCTTC. This translates into CSASLTGPNYGYTF. The chain has TRBV20-1 and TRBJ1-2; D is possibly TRBD1 (5 bases). Germline V gene data show CDR1 as DFQATT and CDR2 as SNEGSKA (reference sequence). The ends were cut back, 3 bases at V and 0 bases at J, with 11 bases in the middle. CDR3 size: 14 residues.